Sequencing of this T cell receptor (beta chain) was carried out in a study of identical twins. Study results and caveats: Memory repertoires showed no such pattern, whereas abundant cord blood beta clonotypes carried fewer insertions.

The CDR3 extends over 14 amino acids. The germline V gene has CDR1 SGHRS and CDR2 YFSETQ. Between the trimmed V and J ends, which lost 5 bases and 4 bases, there was a span of 14 bases. Healthy Caucasian individuals made up all the donors. In regard to this clonotype: The antigen is undetermined.

TCRdb analysed the 5' RACE reads with MiXCR anew, one entry per CDR3 protein. The table has 450,000 or so distinct CDR3 sequences, around a sixth seen once. This TCR derives from a man in his forties or fifties in good health. The sequencing input was naive T cells sorted from blood. The chain links TRBV5-1 to TRBJ2-3, with D tentatively TRBD1 (6 bases). The CDR3 region has the DNA TGCGCCAGCAGATTAGGACAGTCGGCAGATACGCAGTATTTT. Its translation is CASRLGQSADTQYF.